This T cell receptor beta chain was observed in a study of T-cell reconstitution after alpha-beta-depleted transplantation in children. Study outcomes and limitations: Some patients owed their high day-60 TCRbeta diversity to surviving recipient T cells and thymic progenitors. Reportedly, roughly two months post-transplant, alpha-beta T cells arose from several hundred expanded graft clones.

Looked up from germline, CDR1 is MDHEN and CDR2 is SYDVKM. The CDR3 runs to 16 residues. After removal of 3 bases from V and 8 bases from J, the junction contained 10 bases not matched to a gene. A library of TCRbeta sequences, prepared with unique molecular identifiers, was generated. TCRdb analysed the PCR reads with MiXCR anew, one entry per CDR3 protein. The table shows around 700,000 distinct CDR3 sequences, with 10% to 15% occurring only once. Comments on this clonotype: Antigen specificity is unknown.

The source is a girl aged 2 to 9 with congenital amegakaryocytic thrombocytopenia, due to receive a stem cell transplant. The sample consisted of PBMCs, taken before TCRalphabeta/CD19-depleted stem cell transplant. The chain combines TRBV28 with TRBJ2-4; 10 bases agree with TRBD1. The DNA for the CDR3 is TGTGCCAGCAGTTTCACGTTTGGACAGGGGGTTTACATTCAGTACTTC. Its translation: CASSFTFGQGVYIQYF.